These 16 T cell receptor beta chains originate from one sample sequenced in a study of T-cell memory formation after mild COVID-19. TCRdb re-called the 5' RACE reads through MiXCR, storing one row per CDR3 protein. The profile covers approximately 230,000 distinct CDR3 sequences, with about 17% appearing a single time and approximately 3.5% taken by the ten largest. The sequenced material came from PBMCs or a T cell subset sorted from them (not recorded which). Source of these receptors: a man aged 18 to 30 who had mild COVID-19 (a few samples of this study predate the infection). Cell type and time point are not known.

This clonotype was seen a few times. The chain carries TRBV3-1 and TRBJ2-5; TRBD2 matches 11 bases. The CDR3 runs to 15 residues. The germline gives CDR1 LGHDT, CDR2 YNNKEL (reference sequence). With 7 bases clipped from V and 1 base from J, the junction kept 5 bases outside the gene matches. Here the CDR3 reads CASTLAGGFQETQYF. CDR3 DNA: TGTGCCAGCACCCTAGCGGGGGGATTCCAAGAGACCCAGTACTTC.

The rearrangement uses TRBV18 and TRBJ2-3, with D possibly matching TRBD2 (7 bases). Between the trimmed V and J ends, which lost 2 bases and 6 bases, there was a span of 12 bases. Germline CDR1 is KGHSH and CDR2 is LQKENI. The CDR3 contains 14 residues. The CDR3 loop is CASSPTGGKDTQYF. In DNA, the CDR3 is TGTGCCAGCTCACCAACGGGGGGCAAGGATACGCAGTATTTT.

This clonotype was picked up a small number of times. The V and J genes are TRBV6-2 or TRBV6-3 and TRBJ2-1; D gene uncertain. Per germline, CDR1 MNHEY and CDR2 SVGEGT. Trimming left V 2 bases short and J 3 bases short, with 5 bases between. The length of the CDR3 is 13 residues. CDR3 sequence: CASSYGNYNEQFF. In DNA form, the CDR3 reads TGTGCCAGCAGTTACGGGAACTACAATGAGCAGTTCTTC.

This clonotype was observed a handful of times. A much larger clone lies one base from this, so it may be a read error. The chain has TRBV29-1 and TRBJ2-3; D gene uncertain. The length of the CDR3 is 11 residues. The germline V and J ends were trimmed by 7 bases and 2 bases, with 7 bases remaining between them. The germline CDR1 and CDR2 sequences are SQVTM and ANQGSEA. The CDR3 region is CSATDTDTQYF. The CDR3 nucleotides read TGCAGCGCCACGGACACAGATACGCAGTATTTT.

This clonotype was counted at least ten times. The V gene is TRBV15, the J gene TRBJ1-5; D is uncertain. Germline V gene sequence: CDR1 LNHNV, CDR2 YYDKDF (reference sequence). The CDR3 loop spans 14 amino acids. V was clipped by 0 bases and J by 4 bases, with 7 bases between them. Here the CDR3 reads CATSRDATNQPQHF. CDR3 nucleotides: TGTGCCACCAGCAGAGATGCCACTAATCAGCCCCAGCATTTT.

Written as DNA, the CDR3 is TGTGCCAGCAGCCTCCGGACAGGGGATAATTCACCCCTCCACTTT. Translating it yields CASSLRTGDNSPLHF. V and J are TRBV7-9 and TRBJ1-6, with 9 nucleotides matching TRBD1. There are 15 residues in the CDR3. Germline V gene lookup returns CDR1 SEHNR and CDR2 FQNEAQ (reference sequence). V lost 5 bases and J lost 5; bases outside the gene matches: 4.

There are a few counts of this clonotype. This rearrangement joins TRBV4-1 to TRBJ2-5; possible D gene TRBD2, 6 bases. V lost 2 bases to trimming and J lost 3 bases, with 10 bases between them. CDR3 size: 14 residues. Per the germline V gene, CDR1 is MGHRA and CDR2 is YSYEKL. CDR3 amino acids: CASSQLGRKETQYF. CDR3 DNA sequence: TGCGCCAGCAGCCAACTAGGGAGGAAAGAGACCCAGTACTTC.

In this sample, this clonotype turned up a few times. The V call is TRBV6-5, the J call TRBJ2-6; 15 nucleotides agree with TRBD2. CDR1 and CDR2 (germline): MNHEY, SVGAGI. CDR3 size: 19 residues. V lost 5 bases, J lost 0 bases, and 5 bases stayed unmatched. The CDR3 loop reads CASSTPGLAGGSGANVLTF. The CDR3 DNA follows: TGTGCCAGCAGTACTCCGGGACTAGCGGGGGGCTCTGGGGCCAACGTCCTGACTTTC.

This clonotype was detected a few times. The V call is TRBV4-2, the J call TRBJ1-6; 7 bases are shared with TRBD1. The ends lost 4 bases at V and 2 bases at J; junction bases unmatched: 2. There are 15 residues in the CDR3. The V gene's germline CDR1 is LGHNA and CDR2 YNFKEQ. The CDR3 sequence: CASSLGTAYNSPLHF. The CDR3 coding sequence is TGTGCCAGCAGCCTTGGGACAGCCTATAATTCACCCCTCCACTTT.

The V gene is TRBV6-2 or TRBV6-3, the J gene TRBJ2-7; TRBD1 is a possible D gene (7 bases). V gave up 6 bases and J gave up 3 bases, with 15 bases separating them. This CDR3 has 14 residues. Germline lookup yields CDR1 MNHEY and CDR2 SVGEGT. CDR3 sequence (DNA): TGTGCCAGCAGGGGGAGGACAGGCCTCTACGAGCAGTACGTC. Encoded protein: CASRGRTGLYEQYV.

The chain carries TRBV5-1 and TRBJ2-1; D is ambiguous. The V gene lost 1 base and the J gene lost 7 bases, with 12 bases spanning the gap. CDR1 SGHRS and CDR2 YFSETQ come from the germline V gene. The CDR3 extends over 14 amino acids. The CDR3 region is CASSLTTGTNEQFF. The CDR3 DNA sequence: TGCGCCAGCAGCTTGACAACGGGCACTAATGAGCAGTTCTTC.

V and J are TRBV24-1 and TRBJ1-2; D is possibly TRBD1 (5 bases). The CDR3 spans 14 residues. V was trimmed by 4 bases and J by 2 bases, leaving 10 bases between them. In germline, CDR1 is KGHDR, CDR2 SFDVKD. The CDR3 is CATSERGRNYGYTF. In nucleotides, the CDR3 is TGTGCCACCAGTGAGAGGGGTCGGAACTATGGCTACACCTTC.

The chain joins TRBV11-2 to TRBJ1-1, with 8 bases aligning to TRBD1. V trimming: 5 bases; J trimming: 1 base; junction bases outside the gene matches: 6. The CDR3 runs 15 residues. Germline V lookup: CDR1 SGHAT, CDR2 FQNNGV. The CDR3 protein is CASSAIGQGNTEAFF. CDR3 bases: TGTGCCAGCAGCGCCATTGGACAGGGGAACACTGAAGCTTTCTTT.

This clonotype has just a few counts. The rearrangement uses TRBV7-2 and TRBJ2-3; D possibly corresponds to TRBD2 (6 bases). V shed 5 bases and J shed 6 bases, with 18 bases lying between them. CDR1 and CDR2 (germline): SGHTA, FQGNSA. The CDR3 covers 15 residues. CDR3 in amino acids: CASSRRDPSGDTQYF. CDR3 bases: TGTGCCAGCAGCCGGCGGGACCCGTCGGGGGATACGCAGTATTTT.

This clonotype was recorded many times. This sequence joins TRBV20-1 and TRBJ2-3, with D perhaps matching TRBD1 (6 bases). Germline CDR1 is DFQATT and CDR2 is SNEGSKA (reference sequence). The CDR3 length is 17 residues. The germline V and J ends were trimmed by 6 bases and 2 bases, with 24 bases remaining between them. The CDR3: CSAYADLIAGDTDTQYF. CDR3 nucleotides: TGCAGTGCGTACGCCGATCTCATAGCAGGGGACACAGATACGCAGTATTTT.

This chain links TRBV28 with TRBJ2-7; no reliable D call. V gave up 6 bases and J gave up 3 bases, with 12 bases separating them. CDR3 size: 13 residues. Germline loops: CDR1 MDHEN, CDR2 SYDVKM. This chain's CDR3 is CASSPLLGYEQYV. In DNA, the CDR3 is TGTGCCAGCAGCCCGTTGCTCGGCTACGAGCAGTACGTC.